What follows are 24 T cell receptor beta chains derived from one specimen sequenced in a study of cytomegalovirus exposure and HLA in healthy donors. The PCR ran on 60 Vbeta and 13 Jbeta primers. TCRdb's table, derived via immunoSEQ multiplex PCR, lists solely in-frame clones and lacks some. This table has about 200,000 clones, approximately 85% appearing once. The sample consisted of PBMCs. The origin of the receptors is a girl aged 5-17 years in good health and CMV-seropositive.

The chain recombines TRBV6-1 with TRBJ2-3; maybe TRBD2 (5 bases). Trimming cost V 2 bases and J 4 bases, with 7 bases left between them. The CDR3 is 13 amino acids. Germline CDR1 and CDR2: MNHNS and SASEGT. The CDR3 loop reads CASSETGADTQYF. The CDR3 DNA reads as TGTGCCAGCAGTGAAACCGGGGCAGATACGCAGTATTTT.

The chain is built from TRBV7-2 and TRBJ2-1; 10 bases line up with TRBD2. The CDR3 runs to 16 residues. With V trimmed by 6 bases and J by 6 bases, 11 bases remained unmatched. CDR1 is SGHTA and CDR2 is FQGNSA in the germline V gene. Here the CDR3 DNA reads TGTGCCAGCAGGGTTGAAAGCGGGGGGGCCCTCAATGAGCAGTTCTTC. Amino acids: CASRVESGGALNEQFF.

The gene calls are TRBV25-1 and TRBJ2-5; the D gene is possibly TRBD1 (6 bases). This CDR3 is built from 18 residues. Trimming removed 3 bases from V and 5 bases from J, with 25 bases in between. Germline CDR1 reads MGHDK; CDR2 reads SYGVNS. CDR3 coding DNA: TGTGCCAGCAGTGACCCCCCTAACAGGGCCCTCGAGTATGAGACCCAGTACTTC. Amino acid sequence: CASSDPPNRALEYETQYF.

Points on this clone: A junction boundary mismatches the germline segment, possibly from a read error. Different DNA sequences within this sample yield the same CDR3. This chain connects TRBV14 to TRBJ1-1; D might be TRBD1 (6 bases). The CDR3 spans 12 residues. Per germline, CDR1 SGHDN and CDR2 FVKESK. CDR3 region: CASSQGGRGAFF. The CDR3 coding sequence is TGTGCCAGTAGCCAAGGGGGTAGGGGAGCTTTCTTT.

The CDR3 region has the DNA TGTGCCAGCAGTTTAGTGGGTGGGGAGACCGGGGAGCTGTTTTTT. Encoded protein: CASSLVGGETGELFF. This rearrangement joins TRBV27 to TRBJ2-2; possibly TRBD2 for D (5 bases). Germline V CDR1 and CDR2: MNHEY, SMNVEV (reference sequence). This CDR3 region has 15 residues. Deletions cut 2 bases from V and 5 bases from J, with 12 bases between.

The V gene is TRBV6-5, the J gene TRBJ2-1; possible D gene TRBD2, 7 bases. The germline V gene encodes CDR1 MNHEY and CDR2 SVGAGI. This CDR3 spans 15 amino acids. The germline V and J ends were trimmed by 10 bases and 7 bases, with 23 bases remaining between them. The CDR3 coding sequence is TGTGCCACAACATTCCCTCGGGGGGCGGAGAATGAGCAGTTCTTC. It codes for CATTFPRGAENEQFF.

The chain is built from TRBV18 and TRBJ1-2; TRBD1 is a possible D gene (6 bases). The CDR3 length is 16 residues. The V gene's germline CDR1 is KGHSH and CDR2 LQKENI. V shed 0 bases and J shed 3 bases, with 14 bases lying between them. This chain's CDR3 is CASSPPKGGRDYGYTF. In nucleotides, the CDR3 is TGTGCCAGCTCACCACCTAAGGGGGGGAGAGACTATGGCTACACCTTC.

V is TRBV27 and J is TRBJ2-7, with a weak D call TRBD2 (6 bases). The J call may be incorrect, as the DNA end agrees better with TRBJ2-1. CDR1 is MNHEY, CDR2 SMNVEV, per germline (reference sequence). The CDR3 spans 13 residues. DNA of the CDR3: TGTGCCAGCAGGGAGGGTAGGGCGAATGAGCAGTTCTTC. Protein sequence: CASREGRANEQFF.

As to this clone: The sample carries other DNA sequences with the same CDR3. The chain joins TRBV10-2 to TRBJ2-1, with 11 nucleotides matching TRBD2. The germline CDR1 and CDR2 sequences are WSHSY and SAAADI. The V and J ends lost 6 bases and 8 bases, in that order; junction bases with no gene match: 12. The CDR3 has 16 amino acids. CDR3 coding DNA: TGCGCCAGCAGCCCCCAAGGTAGCGGGGGGGGCGATGAGCAGTTCTTC. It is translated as CASSPQGSGGGDEQFF.

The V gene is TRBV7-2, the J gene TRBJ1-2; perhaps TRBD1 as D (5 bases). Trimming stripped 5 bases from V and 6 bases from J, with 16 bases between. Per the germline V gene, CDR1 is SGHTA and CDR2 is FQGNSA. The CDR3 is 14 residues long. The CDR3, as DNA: TGTGCCAGCAGCCTTAATTCAGGGAAGGATGGCTACACCTTC. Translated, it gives CASSLNSGKDGYTF.

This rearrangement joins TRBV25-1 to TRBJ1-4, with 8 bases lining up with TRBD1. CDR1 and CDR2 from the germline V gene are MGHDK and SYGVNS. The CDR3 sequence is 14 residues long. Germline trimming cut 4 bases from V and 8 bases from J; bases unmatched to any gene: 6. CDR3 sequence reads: CASSADRAGEKLFF. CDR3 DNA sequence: TGTGCCAGCAGTGCGGACAGGGCGGGGGAAAAACTGTTTTTT.

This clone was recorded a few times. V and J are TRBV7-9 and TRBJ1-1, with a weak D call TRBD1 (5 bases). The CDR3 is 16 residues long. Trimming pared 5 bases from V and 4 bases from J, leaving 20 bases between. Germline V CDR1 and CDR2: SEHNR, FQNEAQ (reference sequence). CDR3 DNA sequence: TGTGCCAGCAGCCCCCCCTGGGGGAGGGACGCCACTGAAGCTTTCTTT. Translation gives CASSPPWGRDATEAFF.

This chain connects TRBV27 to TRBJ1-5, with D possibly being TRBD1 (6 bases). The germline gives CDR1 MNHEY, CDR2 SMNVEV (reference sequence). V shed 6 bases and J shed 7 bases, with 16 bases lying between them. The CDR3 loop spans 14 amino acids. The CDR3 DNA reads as TGTGCCAGCAGGGAAACGGGGGGCGCCCAGCCCCAGCATTTT. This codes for CASRETGGAQPQHF.

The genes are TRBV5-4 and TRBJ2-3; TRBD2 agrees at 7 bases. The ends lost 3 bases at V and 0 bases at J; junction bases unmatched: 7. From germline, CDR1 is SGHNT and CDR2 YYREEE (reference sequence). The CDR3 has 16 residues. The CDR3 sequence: CASSSGGETSTDTQYF. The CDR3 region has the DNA TGTGCCAGCAGCTCGGGAGGAGAAACTAGCACAGATACGCAGTATTTT.

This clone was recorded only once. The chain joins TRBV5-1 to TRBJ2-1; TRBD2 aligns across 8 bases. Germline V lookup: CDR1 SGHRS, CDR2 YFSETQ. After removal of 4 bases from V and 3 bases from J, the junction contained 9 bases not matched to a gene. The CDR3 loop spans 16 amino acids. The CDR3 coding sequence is TGCGCCAGCAGCCCGAGGGTGGCGGGGGGCTACAATGAGCAGTTCTTC. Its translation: CASSPRVAGGYNEQFF. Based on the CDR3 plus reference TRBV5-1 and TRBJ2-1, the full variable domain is KAGVTQTPRYLIKTRGQQVTLSCSPISGHRSVSWYQQTPGQGLQFLFEYFSETQRNKGNFPGRFSGRQFSNSRSEMNVSTLELGDSALYLCASSPRVAGGYNEQFFGPGTRLTVL.

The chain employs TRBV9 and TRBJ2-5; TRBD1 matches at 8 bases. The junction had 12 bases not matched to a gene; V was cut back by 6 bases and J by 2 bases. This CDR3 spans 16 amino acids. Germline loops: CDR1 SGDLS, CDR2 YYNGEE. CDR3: CASIADRWDRQETQYF. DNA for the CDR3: TGTGCCAGCATTGCTGACCGGTGGGACAGGCAAGAGACCCAGTACTTC.

Here the CDR3 reads CASSIPPAAEAFF. The CDR3 nucleotides are TGTGCCAGTAGTATACCTCCCGCGGCTGAAGCTTTCTTT. V and J are TRBV19 and TRBJ1-1; D is undetermined. The V and J ends lost 2 bases and 6 bases respectively, with 10 bases between them. The CDR3 extends over 13 amino acids. CDR1 LNHDA and CDR2 SQIVND come from the germline V gene (reference sequence).

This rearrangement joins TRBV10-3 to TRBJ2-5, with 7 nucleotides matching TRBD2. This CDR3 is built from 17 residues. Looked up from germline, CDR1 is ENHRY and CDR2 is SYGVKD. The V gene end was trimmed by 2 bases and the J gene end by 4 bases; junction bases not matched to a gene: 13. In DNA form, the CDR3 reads TGTGCCATCAGTGAGATACCCGGGACTAAGACTCGAGAGACCCAGTACTTC. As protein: CAISEIPGTKTRETQYF.

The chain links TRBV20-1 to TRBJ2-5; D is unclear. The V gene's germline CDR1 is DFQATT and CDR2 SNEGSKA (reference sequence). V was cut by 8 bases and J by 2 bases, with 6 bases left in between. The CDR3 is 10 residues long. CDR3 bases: TGCAGTCCCAGACAAGAGACCCAGTACTTC. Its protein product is CSPRQETQYF.

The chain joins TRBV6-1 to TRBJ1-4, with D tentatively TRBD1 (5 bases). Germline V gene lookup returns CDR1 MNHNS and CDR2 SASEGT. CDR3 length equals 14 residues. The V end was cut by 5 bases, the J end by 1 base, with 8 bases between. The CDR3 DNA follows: TGTGCCAGCAGTACCACAGGAACTAATGAAAAACTGTTTTTT. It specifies CASSTTGTNEKLFF.

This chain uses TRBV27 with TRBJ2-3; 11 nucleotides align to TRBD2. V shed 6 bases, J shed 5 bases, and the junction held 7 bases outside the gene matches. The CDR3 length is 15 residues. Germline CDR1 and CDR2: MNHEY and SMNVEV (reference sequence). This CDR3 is CASSYTSGGLDTQYF. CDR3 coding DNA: TGTGCCAGCAGCTATACTAGCGGGGGTCTAGATACGCAGTATTTT.

CDR3 residues: CARSLPYGSYNEQFF. DNA of the CDR3: TGTGCCAGAAGCCTGCCCTATGGCTCCTACAATGAGCAGTTCTTC. The rearrangement uses TRBV5-3 and TRBJ2-1; D gene unclear. TRBV5-3 is an open reading frame, and its role is uncertain. Trimming pared 4 bases from V and 0 bases from J, leaving 11 bases between. This CDR3 is built from 15 residues.

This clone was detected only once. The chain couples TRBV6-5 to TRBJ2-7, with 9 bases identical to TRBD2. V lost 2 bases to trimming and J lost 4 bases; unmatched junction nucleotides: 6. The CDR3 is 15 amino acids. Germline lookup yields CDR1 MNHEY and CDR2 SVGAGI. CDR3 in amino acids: CASSYVRGGEYEQYF. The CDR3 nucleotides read TGTGCCAGCAGTTACGTGCGGGGGGGCGAGTACGAGCAGTACTTC.

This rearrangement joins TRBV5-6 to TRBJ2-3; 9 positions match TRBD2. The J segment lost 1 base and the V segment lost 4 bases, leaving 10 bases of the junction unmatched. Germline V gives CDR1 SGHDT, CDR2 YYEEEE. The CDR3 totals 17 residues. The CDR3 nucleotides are TGTGCCAGCAGCCGGCTAGCGGGGACAACTGGCACAGATACGCAGTATTTT. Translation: CASSRLAGTTGTDTQYF.